The 5 T cell receptor beta chains given below trace back to one sample, sequenced in a study of OX40 agonist ivuxolimab in advanced cancers. Libraries were built with the immunoSEQ multiplex PCR assay. Here the immuneACCESS table is served through TCRdb, limited to in-frame sequences with V and J called. Missing clones are a known gap in these copies; in checked studies unresolved V genes cover under half, and the rest lacks a known reason. This sample holds 25,000 to 40,000 clones; roughly 84% were observed only once. The ten largest clones add up to around a fifth of the sample. Sequences were derived from CD4+ or CD8+ T cells sorted from blood, sampled in a trial of the OX40 agonist ivuxolimab. The receptors stem from an adult with an advanced solid tumor such as melanoma, head and neck, liver or kidney cancer.

This clone occurred once. The gene calls are TRBV5-6 and TRBJ2-4; unclear D gene. This CDR3 region has 14 residues. The germline V and J ends were trimmed by 1 base and 4 bases, with 9 bases remaining between them. Germline loops: CDR1 SGHDT, CDR2 YYEEEE. CDR3 nucleotide sequence: TGTGCCAGCAGCTTGAGCTTCAGTAAAAACATTCAGTACTTC. Amino acids: CASSLSFSKNIQYF.

This rearrangement joins TRBV21-1 to TRBJ1-5; the table gives TRBD1 as D, unverified against the DNA. TRBV21-1 is deemed a pseudogene. The CDR3 totals 14 residues. The CDR3 DNA sequence: TGTGCCAGCAGCAACAGGGTCAGCAATCAGCCCCAGCATTTT. Its translation is CASSNRVSNQPQHF.

The chain combines TRBV18 with TRBJ2-1; 7 bases agree with TRBD2. CDR1 KGHSH and CDR2 LQKENI come from the germline V gene. CDR3 length: 16 amino acids. Trimming at V came to 3 bases and at J to 2 bases, leaving 7 bases not matched to a gene. The CDR3 nucleotides read TGTGCCAGCTCACCGAGAAGGGGAGGGGCCTACAATGAGCAGTTCTTC. It codes for CASSPRRGGAYNEQFF.

This clone was detected only once. The V and J genes are TRBV10-3 and TRBJ1-5; D is possibly TRBD1 (6 bases). The V and J ends lost 6 bases and 3 bases respectively, with 15 bases between them. The CDR3 loop spans 15 amino acids. CDR1 is ENHRY and CDR2 is SYGVKD in the germline V gene. The CDR3 DNA sequence: TGTGCCATCAGCCCGGGAGGGGGTTTCAATCAGCCCCAGCATTTT. It encodes CAISPGGGFNQPQHF.

The chain uses TRBV7-6 and TRBJ2-5, with 8 bases matching TRBD2. The CDR3 spans 16 residues. The V and J ends lost 1 base and 4 bases, in that order; junction bases with no gene match: 8. The germline gives CDR1 SGHVS, CDR2 FNYEAQ. CDR3 coding DNA: TGTGCCAGCAGCTTAGATAGCGGGGTTAGGGGAGAGACCCAGTACTTC. Protein sequence: CASSLDSGVRGETQYF.